The rows below give T cell receptor beta chains drawn from one sample of a study of shared clonotypes between healthy human individuals. Some clones are missing from TCRdb's copy, which holds only in-frame ones; the method was immunoSEQ multiplex PCR. This sample carries about 2.3 million clones, 85% to 95% of them seen once, and the ten largest clones take around 0.38%. The material sequenced was naive CD4+ T cells from PBMCs. Every receptor here comes from a man younger than 35 in good health. Some clones in this sample may be carry-over from other donors' samples. CDR3s include the opening cysteine and the closing phenylalanine or tryptophan. A D gene is named only where the DNA matches it firmly. Rows give clone size only sometimes, using once, few, many, or a class for an expanded clone.

d_call: -
j_call: TRBJ1-4
clone_size: -
cdr3_length: 15
v_call: TRBV6-5
cdr3_nt: TGTGCCAGCAGTTACGATCCCGGGTCCGAGGAAAAACTGTTTTTT
cdr3_aa: CASSYDPGSEEKLFF

d_call: TRBD2
j_call: TRBJ2-7
clone_size: -
cdr3_length: 14
v_call: TRBV7-7
cdr3_nt: TGTGCCAGCAGCGGGGAGCGGGAAGGCGGCGAGCAGTACTTC
cdr3_aa: CASSGEREGGEQYF

d_call: -
j_call: TRBJ2-5
clone_size: -
cdr3_length: 15
v_call: TRBV7-3
cdr3_nt: TGTGCCAGCAGCTTAATGTCGGGGCACCAAGAGACCCAGTACTTC
cdr3_aa: CASSLMSGHQETQYF

d_call: -
j_call: TRBJ2-3
clone_size: -
cdr3_length: 16
v_call: TRBV11-3
cdr3_nt: TGTGCCAGCAGCTTAACCGGCAGAGGGTCCACAGATACGCAGTATTTT
cdr3_aa: CASSLTGRGSTDTQYF

d_call: TRBD2
j_call: TRBJ2-1
clone_size: -
cdr3_length: 15
v_call: TRBV9
cdr3_nt: TGTGCCAGCAGCGTAGGGGCTAGCGGTTACAATGAGCAGTTCTTC
cdr3_aa: CASSVGASGYNEQFF

d_call: TRBD1
j_call: TRBJ1-4
clone_size: few
cdr3_length: 18
v_call: TRBV6-1
cdr3_nt: TGTGCCAGCAGTGAAGCCTATTTTCTCGGGACAGGGTATGAAAAACTGTTTTTT
cdr3_aa: CASSEAYFLGTGYEKLFF

d_call: TRBD2
j_call: TRBJ2-1
clone_size: -
cdr3_length: 15
v_call: TRBV19
cdr3_nt: TGTGCCAGTATGAGGCGGGGGCTAGCGGGAAGTGAGCAGTTCTTC
cdr3_aa: CASMRRGLAGSEQFF

d_call: TRBD1
j_call: TRBJ2-3
clone_size: -
cdr3_length: 20
v_call: TRBV28
cdr3_nt: TGTGCCAGCAGTTCCACCGCGAAGAGATTAGGGGGCCAGGAGGTGGATACGCAGTATTTT
cdr3_aa: CASSSTAKRLGGQEVDTQYF

d_call: -
j_call: TRBJ1-2
clone_size: once
cdr3_length: 14
v_call: TRBV28
cdr3_nt: TGTGCCAGCAGTTTTCGGGGAGGGGGCTATGGCTACACCTTC
cdr3_aa: CASSFRGGGYGYTF

d_call: -
j_call: TRBJ2-7
clone_size: -
cdr3_length: 14
v_call: TRBV4-3
cdr3_nt: TGCGCCAGCAGCCGCCGGGACAACGACCACGAGCAGTACTTC
cdr3_aa: CASSRRDNDHEQYF

d_call: -
j_call: TRBJ1-4
clone_size: -
cdr3_length: 14
v_call: TRBV7-9
cdr3_nt: TGTGCCAGCAGCTTGCTCGGGGGAAGTGAAAAACTGTTTTTT
cdr3_aa: CASSLLGGSEKLFF

d_call: -
j_call: TRBJ1-3
clone_size: -
cdr3_length: 15
v_call: TRBV4-1
cdr3_nt: TGCGCCAGCAGCCAAGTCCTGTTAACTGGAAACACCATATATTTT
cdr3_aa: CASSQVLLTGNTIYF

d_call: -
j_call: TRBJ2-7
clone_size: -
cdr3_length: 16
v_call: TRBV5-1
cdr3_nt: TGCGCCAGCAGCCCTCTCCAGGACACAGTGGCCTACGAGCAGTACTTC
cdr3_aa: CASSPLQDTVAYEQYF

d_call: TRBD2
j_call: TRBJ2-1
clone_size: -
cdr3_length: 16
v_call: TRBV2
cdr3_nt: TGTGCCAGCCCAGCCAGCGGGAGGGCCTTCTATTATGAGCAGTTCTTC
cdr3_aa: CASPASGRAFYYEQFF

d_call: -
j_call: TRBJ1-5
clone_size: -
cdr3_length: 15
v_call: TRBV4-1
cdr3_nt: TGCGCCAGCAGCCAAGAATTGCAGGGTCCGAGGCCCCAGCATTTT
cdr3_aa: CASSQELQGPRPQHF

d_call: -
j_call: TRBJ2-3
clone_size: -
cdr3_length: 14
v_call: TRBV18
cdr3_nt: TGTGCCAGCTCACAGAACGGGCGGCCGGATACGCAGTATTTT
cdr3_aa: CASSQNGRPDTQYF

d_call: -
j_call: TRBJ2-7
clone_size: -
cdr3_length: 15
v_call: TRBV6-1
cdr3_nt: TGTGCCAGCACCGCCACCCTCGGGCAGAACTACGAGCAGTACTTC
cdr3_aa: CASTATLGQNYEQYF

d_call: -
j_call: TRBJ1-2
clone_size: once
cdr3_length: 15
v_call: TRBV27
cdr3_nt: TGTGCCAGCAGTTTGCTCCCTCTGGACAGCTATGGCTACACCTTC
cdr3_aa: CASSLLPLDSYGYTF

d_call: -
j_call: TRBJ1-5
clone_size: -
cdr3_length: 16
v_call: TRBV7-8
cdr3_nt: TGTGCCAGCAGCTTACCTGGAGACTTTAGCAATCAGCCCCAGCATTTT
cdr3_aa: CASSLPGDFSNQPQHF

d_call: -
j_call: TRBJ1-2
clone_size: -
cdr3_length: 16
v_call: TRBV7-9
cdr3_nt: TGTGCCAGCAGCTCGAATCGGGGAGGGGGATCTTATGGCTACACCTTC
cdr3_aa: CASSSNRGGGSYGYTF

d_call: TRBD1
j_call: TRBJ1-2
clone_size: -
cdr3_length: 14
v_call: TRBV28
cdr3_nt: TGTGCCAGCAGCGGGGGACAGCGAATTAATGGCTACACCTTC
cdr3_aa: CASSGGQRINGYTF

d_call: -
j_call: TRBJ2-1
clone_size: -
cdr3_length: 10
v_call: TRBV20-1
cdr3_nt: TGCAGTGCTATTTCCACTTGGCAGTTCTTC
cdr3_aa: CSAISTWQFF

d_call: TRBD1
j_call: TRBJ2-1
clone_size: -
cdr3_length: 18
v_call: TRBV19
cdr3_nt: TGTGCCAGTAGTATGCTGGACAGGGGGTCCGGAGGATACAATGAGCAGTTCTTC
cdr3_aa: CASSMLDRGSGGYNEQFF

d_call: -
j_call: TRBJ2-7
clone_size: once
cdr3_length: 14
v_call: TRBV10-1
cdr3_nt: TGCGCCAGCAGCACTAGGACAGCCTCCTACGAGCAGTACTTC
cdr3_aa: CASSTRTASYEQYF

d_call: -
j_call: TRBJ2-3
clone_size: -
cdr3_length: 12
v_call: TRBV7-6
cdr3_nt: TGTGCCAGCAGCAAGGTGCAAGATACGCAGTATTTT
cdr3_aa: CASSKVQDTQYF

d_call: -
j_call: TRBJ2-5
clone_size: -
cdr3_length: 14
v_call: TRBV6-5
cdr3_nt: TGTGCCAGCAGTTGGGGGGGGCGCCAAGAGACCCAGTACTTC
cdr3_aa: CASSWGGRQETQYF